These 10 T cell receptor beta chains originate from one sample sequenced in a study of blood T cell repertoires in COVID-19. Produced via immunoSEQ multiplex PCR; TCRdb's table is partial and in-frame only. This table has about 430,000 clones, approximately 88% appearing once. Sequenced sample: PBMCs or T cells enriched from blood (not recorded which). All receptors come from a woman younger than 45 with acute COVID-19.

The chain is built from TRBV7-2 and TRBJ2-2, with 8 nucleotides matching TRBD1. This CDR3 spans 15 amino acids. Germline V gene lookup returns CDR1 SGHTA and CDR2 FQGNSA. Trimming at V came to 0 bases and at J to 7 bases, leaving 4 bases not matched to a gene. The CDR3 is CASSLAGQGIGELFF. In DNA form, the CDR3 reads TGTGCCAGCAGCTTAGCCGGACAGGGTATCGGGGAGCTGTTTTTT.

In DNA, the CDR3 is TGCGCCAGCAGCCAAGGGCTGGCCAGCGGGGGGGCCCCAGATACGCAGTATTTT. Encoded protein: CASSQGLASGGAPDTQYF. This chain uses TRBV4-3 with TRBJ2-3; TRBD2 agrees at 10 bases. The germline V gene encodes CDR1 LGHNA and CDR2 YSLEER. The CDR3 totals 18 residues. Trimming removed 1 base from V and 4 bases from J; junction bases left unmatched: 11.

V usage is TRBV29-1 and J usage is TRBJ1-2; the match to TRBD1 covers 8 bases. V was clipped by 6 bases and J by 8 bases; unmatched bases: 8. Germline CDR1 SQVTM, CDR2 ANQGSEA. This CDR3 is 12 amino acids long. The CDR3 spells CSVIQGGRGYTF. CDR3 DNA: TGCAGCGTCATACAGGGGGGGAGAGGCTACACCTTC.

The V call is TRBV21-1, the J call TRBJ1-4; the table's D gene call, TRBD1, was not cross checked with the DNA. TRBV21-1 is tagged as a pseudogene. This CDR3 comprises 16 residues. In nucleotides, the CDR3 is TGTGCCAGCATCATCGCCCGGGACAGGGGTTGGGAAAAACTGTTTTTT. It translates to CASIIARDRGWEKLFF.

This clone was seen a few times. V and J are TRBV4-1 and TRBJ2-5; D is unresolved. Germline V gives CDR1 MGHRA, CDR2 YSYEKL. The germline V and J ends were trimmed by 1 base and 5 bases, with 14 bases remaining between them. The CDR3 is 15 residues long. The CDR3 nucleotides are TGCGCCAGCAGCCAAGGAGTCCTACCGCCGGAGACCCAGTACTTC. Its translation is CASSQGVLPPETQYF.

The chain recombines TRBV6-2 or TRBV6-3 with TRBJ1-4; 7 bases agree with TRBD1. Germline assignment: CDR1 MNHEY and CDR2 SVGEGT. This CDR3 is built from 11 residues. V dropped 6 bases and J dropped 15; count of bases not matched to a gene: 7. This CDR3 reads CASSRQGTVFF. For the CDR3, the DNA is TGTGCCAGCAGCCGACAGGGAACGGTGTTTTTT.

V is TRBV10-2 and J is TRBJ2-7; 12 bases line up with TRBD2. After removal of 7 bases from V and 1 base from J, the junction contained 2 bases not matched to a gene. The germline gives CDR1 WSHSY, CDR2 SAAADI. The CDR3 sequence is 14 residues long. CDR3 amino acids: CASTLAGGSYEQYF. The CDR3 coding sequence is TGCGCCAGCACCCTAGCGGGGGGGTCCTACGAGCAGTACTTC.

With respect to this clone: The germline gene is not matched at one end of the junction; a read error may be the cause. V gene TRBV2 combines with J gene TRBJ2-1, with 9 bases matching TRBD2. The CDR3 has 11 residues. Germline assignment: CDR1 SNHLY and CDR2 FYNNEI. DNA of the CDR3: TGTGCCAGCAGTGGGGGACTAGCAGGAATCTTC. Translating it yields CASSGGLAGIF.

CDR3 bases: TGCGCCAGCAGTAGAATAGACAGCTACGAGCAGTACTTC. It encodes CASSRIDSYEQYF. The genes are TRBV5-1 and TRBJ2-7; the D gene is possibly TRBD1 (5 bases). The V and J ends lost 5 bases and 3 bases respectively, with 12 bases between them. CDR3 length: 13 amino acids. The germline CDR1 and CDR2 sequences are SGHRS and YFSETQ.

The chain carries TRBV9 and TRBJ1-5, with TRBD1 matching 8 bases. The CDR3 loop spans 15 amino acids. Germline CDR1 is SGDLS and CDR2 is YYNGEE. The ends lost 5 bases at V and 3 bases at J; junction bases unmatched: 7. The CDR3 loop reads CASSSTGDFNQPQHF. As DNA, the CDR3 is TGTGCCAGCAGTTCGACAGGGGATTTCAATCAGCCCCAGCATTTT.